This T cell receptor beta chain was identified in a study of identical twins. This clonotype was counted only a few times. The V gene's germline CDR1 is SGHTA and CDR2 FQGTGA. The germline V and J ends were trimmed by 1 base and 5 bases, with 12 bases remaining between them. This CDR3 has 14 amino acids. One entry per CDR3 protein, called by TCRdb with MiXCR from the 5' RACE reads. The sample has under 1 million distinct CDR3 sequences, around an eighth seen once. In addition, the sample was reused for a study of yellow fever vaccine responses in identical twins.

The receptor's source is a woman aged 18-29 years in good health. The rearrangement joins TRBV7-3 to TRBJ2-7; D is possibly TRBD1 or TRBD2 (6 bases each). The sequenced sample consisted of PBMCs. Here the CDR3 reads CASSLMGASDEQYF. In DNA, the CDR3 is TGTGCCAGCAGCTTAATGGGGGCTAGCGACGAGCAGTACTTC.